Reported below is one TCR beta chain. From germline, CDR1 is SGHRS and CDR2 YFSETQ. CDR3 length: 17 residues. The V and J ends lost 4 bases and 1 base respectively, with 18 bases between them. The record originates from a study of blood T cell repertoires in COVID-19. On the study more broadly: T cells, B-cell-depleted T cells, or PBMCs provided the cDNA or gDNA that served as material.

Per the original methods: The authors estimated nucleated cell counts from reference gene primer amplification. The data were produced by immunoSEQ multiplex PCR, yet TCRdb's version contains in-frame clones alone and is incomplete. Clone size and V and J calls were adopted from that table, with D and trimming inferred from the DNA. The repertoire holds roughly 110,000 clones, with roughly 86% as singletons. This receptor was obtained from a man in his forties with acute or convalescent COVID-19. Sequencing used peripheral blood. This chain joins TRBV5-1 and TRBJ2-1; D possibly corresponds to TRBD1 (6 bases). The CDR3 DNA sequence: TGCGCCAGCAGCCCCGAGCCGAGGGGGTTGTCCTACAATGAGCAGTTCTTC. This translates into CASSPEPRGLSYNEQFF. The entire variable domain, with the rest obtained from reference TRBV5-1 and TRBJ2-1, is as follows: KAGVTQTPRYLIKTRGQQVTLSCSPISGHRSVSWYQQTPGQGLQFLFEYFSETQRNKGNFPGRFSGRQFSNSRSEMNVSTLELGDSALYLCASSPEPRGLSYNEQFFGPGTRLTVL.